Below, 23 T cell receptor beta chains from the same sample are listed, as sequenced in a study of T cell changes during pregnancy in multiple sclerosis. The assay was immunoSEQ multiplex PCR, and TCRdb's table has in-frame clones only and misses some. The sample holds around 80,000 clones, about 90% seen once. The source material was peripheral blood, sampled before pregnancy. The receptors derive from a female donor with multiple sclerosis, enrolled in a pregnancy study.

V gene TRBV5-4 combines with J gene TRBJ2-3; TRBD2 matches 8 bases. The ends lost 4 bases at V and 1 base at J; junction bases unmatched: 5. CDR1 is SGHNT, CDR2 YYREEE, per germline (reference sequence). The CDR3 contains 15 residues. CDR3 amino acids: CASSRGLAGTDTQYF. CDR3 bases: TGTGCCAGCAGCCGCGGACTAGCAGGCACAGATACGCAGTATTTT.

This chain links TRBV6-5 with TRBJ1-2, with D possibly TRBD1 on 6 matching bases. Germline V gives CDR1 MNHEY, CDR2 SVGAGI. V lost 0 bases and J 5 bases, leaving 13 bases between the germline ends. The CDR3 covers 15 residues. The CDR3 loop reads CASSYSGAGVYGYTF. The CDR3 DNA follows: TGTGCCAGCAGTTACTCGGGGGCGGGGGTTTATGGCTACACCTTC.

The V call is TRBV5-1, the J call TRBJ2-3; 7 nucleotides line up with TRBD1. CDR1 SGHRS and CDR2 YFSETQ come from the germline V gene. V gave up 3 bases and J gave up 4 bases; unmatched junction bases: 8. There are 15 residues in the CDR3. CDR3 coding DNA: TGCGCCAGCAGCTCGGGACAGCTCGTGGCAGATACGCAGTATTTT. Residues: CASSSGQLVADTQYF.

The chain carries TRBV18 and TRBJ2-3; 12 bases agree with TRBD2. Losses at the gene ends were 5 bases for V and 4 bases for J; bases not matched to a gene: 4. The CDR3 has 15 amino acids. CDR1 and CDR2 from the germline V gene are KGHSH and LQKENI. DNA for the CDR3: TGTGCCAGCTCAGAGACTAGCGGGGGCCCAGATACGCAGTATTTT. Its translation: CASSETSGGPDTQYF.

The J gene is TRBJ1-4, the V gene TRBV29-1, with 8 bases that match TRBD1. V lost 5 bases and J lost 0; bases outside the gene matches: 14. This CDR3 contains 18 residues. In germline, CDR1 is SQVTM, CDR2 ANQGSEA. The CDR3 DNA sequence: TGCAGCGTTTTATATATTGGACAGGGTGGTGCAACTAATGAAAAACTGTTTTTT. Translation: CSVLYIGQGGATNEKLFF.

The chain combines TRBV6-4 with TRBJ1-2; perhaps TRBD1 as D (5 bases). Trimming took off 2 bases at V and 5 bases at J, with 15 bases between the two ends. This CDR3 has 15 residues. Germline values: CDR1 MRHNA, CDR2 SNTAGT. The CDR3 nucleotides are TGTGCCAGCAGTGACGTGGCAGGGTCCCTATATGGCTACACCTTC. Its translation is CASSDVAGSLYGYTF.

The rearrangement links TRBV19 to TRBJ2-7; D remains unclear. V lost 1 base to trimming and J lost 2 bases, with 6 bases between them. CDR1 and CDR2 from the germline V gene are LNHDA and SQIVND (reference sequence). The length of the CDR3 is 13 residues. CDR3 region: CASSIATAYEQYF. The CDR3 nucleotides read TGTGCCAGTAGTATAGCCACAGCCTACGAGCAGTACTTC.

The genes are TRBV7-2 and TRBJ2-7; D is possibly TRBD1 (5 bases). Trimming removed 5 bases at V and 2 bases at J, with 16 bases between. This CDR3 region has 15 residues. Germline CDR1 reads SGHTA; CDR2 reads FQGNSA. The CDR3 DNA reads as TGTGCCAGCAGCCCCACGCCAGGGCACACCTACGAGCAGTACTTC. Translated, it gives CASSPTPGHTYEQYF.

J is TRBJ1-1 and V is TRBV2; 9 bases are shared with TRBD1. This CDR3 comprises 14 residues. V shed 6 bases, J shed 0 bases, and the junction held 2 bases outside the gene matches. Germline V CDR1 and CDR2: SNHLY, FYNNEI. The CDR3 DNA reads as TGTGCCAGCAGGAGACAGGGGGTGAACACTGAAGCTTTCTTT. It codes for CASRRQGVNTEAFF.

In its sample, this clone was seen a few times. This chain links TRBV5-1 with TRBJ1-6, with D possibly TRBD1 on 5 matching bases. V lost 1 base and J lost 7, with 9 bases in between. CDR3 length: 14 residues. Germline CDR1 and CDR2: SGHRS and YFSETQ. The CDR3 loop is CASSLQGTNSPLHF. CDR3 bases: TGCGCCAGCAGCTTGCAGGGCACCAATTCACCCCTCCACTTT.

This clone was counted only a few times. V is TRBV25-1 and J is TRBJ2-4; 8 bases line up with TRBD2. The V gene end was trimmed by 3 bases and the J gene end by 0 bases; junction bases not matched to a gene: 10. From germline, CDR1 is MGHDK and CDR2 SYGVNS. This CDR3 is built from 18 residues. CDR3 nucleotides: TGTGCCAGCAGTGACCACTCGGGGGGGGCTTTAGCCAAAAACATTCAGTACTTC. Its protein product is CASSDHSGGALAKNIQYF. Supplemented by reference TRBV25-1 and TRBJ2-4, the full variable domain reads EADIYQTPRYLVIGTGKKITLECSQTMGHDKMYWYQQDPGMELHLIHYSYGVNSTEKGDLSSESTVSRIRTEHFPLTLESARPSHTSQYLCASSDHSGGALAKNIQYFGAGTRLSVL.

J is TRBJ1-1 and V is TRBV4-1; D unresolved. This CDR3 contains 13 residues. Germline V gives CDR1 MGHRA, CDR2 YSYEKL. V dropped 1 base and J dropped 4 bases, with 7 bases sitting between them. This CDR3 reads CASSQVQATEAFF. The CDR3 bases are TGCGCCAGCAGCCAAGTCCAGGCCACTGAAGCTTTCTTT.

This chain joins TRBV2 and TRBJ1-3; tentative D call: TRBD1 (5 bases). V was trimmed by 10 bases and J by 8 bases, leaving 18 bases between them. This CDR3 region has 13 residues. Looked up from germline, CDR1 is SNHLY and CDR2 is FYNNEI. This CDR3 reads CANRGEVGDTIYF. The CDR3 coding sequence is TGTGCCAACCGGGGGGAGGTAGGGGACACCATATATTTT.

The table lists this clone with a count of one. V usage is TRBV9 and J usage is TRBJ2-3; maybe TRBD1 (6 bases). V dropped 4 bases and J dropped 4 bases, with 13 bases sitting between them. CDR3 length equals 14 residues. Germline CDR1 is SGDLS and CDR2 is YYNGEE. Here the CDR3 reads CASSPNPGADTQYF. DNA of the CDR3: TGTGCCAGCAGCCCCAACCCAGGGGCAGATACGCAGTATTTT.

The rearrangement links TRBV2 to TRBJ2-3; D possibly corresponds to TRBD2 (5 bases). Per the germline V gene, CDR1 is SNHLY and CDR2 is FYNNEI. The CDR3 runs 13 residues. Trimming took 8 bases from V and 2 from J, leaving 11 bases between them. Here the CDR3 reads CASEGRFTDTQYF. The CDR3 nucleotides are TGTGCCAGCGAGGGCAGGTTCACAGATACGCAGTATTTT.

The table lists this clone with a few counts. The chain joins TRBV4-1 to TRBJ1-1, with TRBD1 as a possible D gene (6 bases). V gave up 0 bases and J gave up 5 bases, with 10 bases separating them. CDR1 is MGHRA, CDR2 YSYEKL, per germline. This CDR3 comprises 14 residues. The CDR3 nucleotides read TGCGCCAGCAGCCAAGATCGGACAGAAACTGAAGCTTTCTTT. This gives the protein CASSQDRTETEAFF.

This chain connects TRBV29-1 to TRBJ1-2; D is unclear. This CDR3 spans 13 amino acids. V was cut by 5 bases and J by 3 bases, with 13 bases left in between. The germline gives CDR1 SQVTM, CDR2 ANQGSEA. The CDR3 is CSVPPSIDYGYTF. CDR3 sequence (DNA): TGCAGCGTTCCACCCTCCATAGACTATGGCTACACCTTC.

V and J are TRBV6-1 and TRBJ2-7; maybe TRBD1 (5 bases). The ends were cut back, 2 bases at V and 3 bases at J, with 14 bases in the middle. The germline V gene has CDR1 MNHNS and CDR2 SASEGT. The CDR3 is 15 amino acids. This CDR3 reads CASSEQGTRIYEQYF. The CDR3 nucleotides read TGTGCCAGCAGTGAACAGGGTACCAGAATCTACGAGCAGTACTTC.

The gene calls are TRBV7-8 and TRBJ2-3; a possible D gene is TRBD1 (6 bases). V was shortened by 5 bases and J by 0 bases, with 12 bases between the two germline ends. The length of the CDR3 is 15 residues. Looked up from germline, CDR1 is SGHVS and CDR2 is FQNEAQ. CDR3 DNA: TGTGCCAGCAGCCCCCCAGGGGCTAGCACAGATACGCAGTATTTT. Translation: CASSPPGASTDTQYF.

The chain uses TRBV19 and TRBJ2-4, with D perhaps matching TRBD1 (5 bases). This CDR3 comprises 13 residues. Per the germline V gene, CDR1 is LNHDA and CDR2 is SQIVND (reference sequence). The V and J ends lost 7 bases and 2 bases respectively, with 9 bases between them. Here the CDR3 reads CASNQGTKNIQYF. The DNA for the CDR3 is TGTGCCAGTAACCAGGGAACCAAAAACATTCAGTACTTC.

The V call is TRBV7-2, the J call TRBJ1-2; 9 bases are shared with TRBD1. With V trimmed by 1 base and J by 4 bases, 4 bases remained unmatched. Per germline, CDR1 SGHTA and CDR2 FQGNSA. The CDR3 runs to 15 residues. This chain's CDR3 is CASSLGQGEVYGYTF. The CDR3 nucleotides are TGTGCCAGCAGCTTAGGACAGGGGGAGGTCTATGGCTACACCTTC.

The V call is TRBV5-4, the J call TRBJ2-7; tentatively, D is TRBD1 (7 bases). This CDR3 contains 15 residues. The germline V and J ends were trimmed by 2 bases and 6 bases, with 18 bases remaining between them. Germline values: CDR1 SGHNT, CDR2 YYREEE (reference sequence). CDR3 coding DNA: TGTGCCAGCAGCTTCGATGAGGGGGCGCGGGGCGAGCAGTACTTC. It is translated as CASSFDEGARGEQYF.

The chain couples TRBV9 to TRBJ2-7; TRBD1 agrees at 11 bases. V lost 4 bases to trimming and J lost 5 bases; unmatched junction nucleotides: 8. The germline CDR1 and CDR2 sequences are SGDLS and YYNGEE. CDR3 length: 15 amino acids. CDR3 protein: CASSWGQGDVNEQYF. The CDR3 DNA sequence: TGTGCCAGCAGCTGGGGACAGGGGGACGTTAACGAGCAGTACTTC.